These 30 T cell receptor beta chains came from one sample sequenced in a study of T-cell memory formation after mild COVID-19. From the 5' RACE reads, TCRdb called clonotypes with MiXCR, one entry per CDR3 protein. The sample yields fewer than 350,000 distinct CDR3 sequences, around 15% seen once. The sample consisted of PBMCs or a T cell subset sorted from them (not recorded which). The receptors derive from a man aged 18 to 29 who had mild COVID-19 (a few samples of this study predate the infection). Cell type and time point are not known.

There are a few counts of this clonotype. CDR3 sequence reads: CASSVLGVNEKLFF. CDR3 DNA: TGTGCCAGCAGTGTGCTGGGGGTTAATGAAAAACTGTTTTTT. The genes are TRBV7-9 and TRBJ1-4, with D perhaps matching TRBD1 (5 bases). This CDR3 has 14 residues. Trimming shortened V by 6 bases and J by 4 bases, and 12 bases separated the two germline ends. Germline V gene lookup returns CDR1 SEHNR and CDR2 FQNEAQ (reference sequence).

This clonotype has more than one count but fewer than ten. CDR3 protein: CASSVRGAQITQYF. The CDR3 nucleotides read TGTGCCAGCAGCGTGCGGGGGGCACAGATAACGCAGTATTTT. This chain links TRBV9 with TRBJ2-3; 8 nucleotides agree with TRBD2. This CDR3 comprises 14 residues. Germline V CDR1 and CDR2: SGDLS, YYNGEE. After removal of 2 bases from V and 9 bases from J, the junction contained 8 bases not matched to a gene. Using reference TRBV9 and TRBJ2-3 for the parts outside the CDR3, the full variable domain is DSGVTQTPKHLITATGQRVTLRCSPRSGDLSVYWYQQSLDQGLQFLIQYYNGEERAKGNILERFSAQQFPDLHSELNLSSLELGDSALYFCASSVRGAQITQYFGPGTRLTVL.

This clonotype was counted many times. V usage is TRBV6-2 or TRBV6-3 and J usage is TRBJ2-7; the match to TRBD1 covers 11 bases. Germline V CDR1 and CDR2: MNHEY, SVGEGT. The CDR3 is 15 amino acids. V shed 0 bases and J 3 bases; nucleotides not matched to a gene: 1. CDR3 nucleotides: TGTGCCAGCAGTTACTCCGGGACAGGGGGCTACGAGCAGTACGTC. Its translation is CASSYSGTGGYEQYV.

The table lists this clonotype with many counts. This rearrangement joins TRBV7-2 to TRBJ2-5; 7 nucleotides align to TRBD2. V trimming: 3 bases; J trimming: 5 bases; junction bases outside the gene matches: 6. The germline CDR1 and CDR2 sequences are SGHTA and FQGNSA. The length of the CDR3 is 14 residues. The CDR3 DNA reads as TGTGCCAGCAGCTTGGGGGGGACCGGGGAGACCCAGTACTTC. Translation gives CASSLGGTGETQYF.

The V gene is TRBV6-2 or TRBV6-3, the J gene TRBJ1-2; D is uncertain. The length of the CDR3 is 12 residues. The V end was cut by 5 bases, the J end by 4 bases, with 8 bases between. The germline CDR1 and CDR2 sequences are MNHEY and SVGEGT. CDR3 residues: CASSINSYGYTF. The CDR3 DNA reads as TGTGCCAGCAGTATCAACAGCTATGGCTACACCTTC.

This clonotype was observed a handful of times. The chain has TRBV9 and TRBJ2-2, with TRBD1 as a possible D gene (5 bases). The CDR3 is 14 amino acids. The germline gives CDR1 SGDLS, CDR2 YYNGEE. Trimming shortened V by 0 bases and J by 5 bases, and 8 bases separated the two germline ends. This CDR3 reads CASSVVAGTGELFF. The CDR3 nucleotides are TGTGCCAGCAGCGTAGTGGCAGGGACCGGGGAGCTGTTTTTT.

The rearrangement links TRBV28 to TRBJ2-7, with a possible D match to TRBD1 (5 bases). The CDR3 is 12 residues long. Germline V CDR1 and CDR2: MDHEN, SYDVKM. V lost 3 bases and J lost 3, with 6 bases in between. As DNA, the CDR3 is TGTGCCAGCAGTTTTCAGGGCTACGAGCAGTACGTC. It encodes CASSFQGYEQYV.

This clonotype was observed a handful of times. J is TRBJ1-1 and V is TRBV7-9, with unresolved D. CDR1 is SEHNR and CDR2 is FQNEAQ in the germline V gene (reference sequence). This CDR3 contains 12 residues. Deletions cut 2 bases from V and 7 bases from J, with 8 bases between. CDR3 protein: CASSLRRDEAFF. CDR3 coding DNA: TGTGCCAGCAGCTTAAGGCGGGATGAAGCTTTCTTT.

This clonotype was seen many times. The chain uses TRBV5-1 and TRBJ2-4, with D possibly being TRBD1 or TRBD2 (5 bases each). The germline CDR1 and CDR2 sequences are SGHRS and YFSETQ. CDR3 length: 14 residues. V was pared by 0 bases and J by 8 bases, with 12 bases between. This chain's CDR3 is CASSLVGARDIQYF. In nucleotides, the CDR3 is TGCGCCAGCAGCTTGGTCGGGGCGCGGGACATTCAGTACTTC.

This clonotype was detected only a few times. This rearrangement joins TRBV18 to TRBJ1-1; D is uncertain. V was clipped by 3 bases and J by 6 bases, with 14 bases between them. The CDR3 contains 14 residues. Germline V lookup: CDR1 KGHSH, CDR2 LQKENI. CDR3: CASSPLGGVAEAFF. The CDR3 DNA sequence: TGTGCCAGCTCACCTCTGGGTGGTGTCGCTGAAGCTTTCTTT.

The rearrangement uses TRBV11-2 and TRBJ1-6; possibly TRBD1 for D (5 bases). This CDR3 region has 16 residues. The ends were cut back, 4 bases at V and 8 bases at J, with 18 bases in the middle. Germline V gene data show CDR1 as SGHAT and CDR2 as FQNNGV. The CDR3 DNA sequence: TGTGCCAGCAGCTATCACACGCGGGGGAGTGATTCACCCCTCCACTTT. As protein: CASSYHTRGSDSPLHF.

The CDR3 is CASSYYNSPLHF. The CDR3 nucleotides read TGTGCCAGCAGCTATTATAATTCACCCCTCCACTTT. The chain joins TRBV7-7 to TRBJ1-6; no clear D. This CDR3 spans 12 amino acids. Trimming left V 4 bases short and J 4 bases short, with 2 bases between. Germline-derived CDR1 and CDR2 are SSHAT and FNYEAQ (reference sequence).

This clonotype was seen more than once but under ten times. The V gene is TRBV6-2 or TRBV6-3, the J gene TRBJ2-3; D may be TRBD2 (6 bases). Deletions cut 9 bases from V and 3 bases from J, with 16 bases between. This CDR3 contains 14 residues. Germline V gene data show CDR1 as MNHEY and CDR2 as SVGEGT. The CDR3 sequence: CASHRGRETDTQYF. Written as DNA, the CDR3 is TGTGCCAGTCACCGGGGACGGGAGACAGATACGCAGTATTTT.

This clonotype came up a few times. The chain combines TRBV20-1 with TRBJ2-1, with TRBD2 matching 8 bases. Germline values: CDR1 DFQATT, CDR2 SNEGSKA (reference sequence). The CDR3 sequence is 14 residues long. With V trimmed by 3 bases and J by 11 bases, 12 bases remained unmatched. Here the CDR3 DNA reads TGCAGTGCTAGTATCGTGGTGCGGGGGGCCCAGCAGTTCTTC. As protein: CSASIVVRGAQQFF.

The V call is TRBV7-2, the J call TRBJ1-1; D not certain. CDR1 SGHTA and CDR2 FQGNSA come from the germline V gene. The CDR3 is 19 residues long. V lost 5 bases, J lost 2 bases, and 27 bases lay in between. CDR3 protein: CASSPSGWEQFPFNTEAFF. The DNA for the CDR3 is TGTGCCAGCAGCCCCTCGGGGTGGGAACAATTCCCCTTCAACACTGAAGCTTTCTTT. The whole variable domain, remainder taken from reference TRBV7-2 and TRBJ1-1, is GAGVSQSPSNKVTEKGKDVELRCDPISGHTALYWYRQSLGQGLEFLIYFQGNSAPDKSGLPSDRFSAERTGGSVSTLTIQRTQQEDSAVYLCASSPSGWEQFPFNTEAFFGQGTRLTVV.

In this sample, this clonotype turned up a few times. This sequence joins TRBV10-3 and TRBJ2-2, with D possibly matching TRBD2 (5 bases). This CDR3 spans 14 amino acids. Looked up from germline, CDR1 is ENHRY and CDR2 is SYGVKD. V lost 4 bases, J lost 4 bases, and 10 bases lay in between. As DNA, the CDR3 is TGTGCCATCAGTGCGATAGGGAGCACCGGGGAGCTGTTTTTT. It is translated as CAISAIGSTGELFF.

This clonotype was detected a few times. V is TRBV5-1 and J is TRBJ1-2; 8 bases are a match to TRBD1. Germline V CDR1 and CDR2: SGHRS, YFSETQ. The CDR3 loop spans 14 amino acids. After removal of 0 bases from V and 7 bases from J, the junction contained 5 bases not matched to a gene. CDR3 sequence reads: CASSLETGVGGYTF. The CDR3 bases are TGCGCCAGCAGCTTGGAGACAGGGGTAGGTGGCTACACCTTC.

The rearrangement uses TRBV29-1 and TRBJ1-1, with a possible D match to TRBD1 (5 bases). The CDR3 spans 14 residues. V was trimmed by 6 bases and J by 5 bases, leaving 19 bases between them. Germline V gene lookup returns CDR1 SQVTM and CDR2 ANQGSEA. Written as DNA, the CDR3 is TGCAGCGTATTGAATTGGGGGGAACAGACTGAAGCTTTCTTT. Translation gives CSVLNWGEQTEAFF.

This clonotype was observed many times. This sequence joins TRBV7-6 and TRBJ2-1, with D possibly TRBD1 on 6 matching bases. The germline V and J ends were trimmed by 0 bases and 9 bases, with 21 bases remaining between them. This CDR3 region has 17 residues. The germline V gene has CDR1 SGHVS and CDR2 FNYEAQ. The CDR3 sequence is CASSLAVGLLGALEQFF. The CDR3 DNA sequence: TGTGCCAGCAGCTTAGCGGTTGGGCTTCTGGGGGCCCTTGAGCAGTTCTTC. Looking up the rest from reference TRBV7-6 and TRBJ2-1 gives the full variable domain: GAGVSQSPRYKVTKRGQDVALRCDPISGHVSLYWYRQALGQGPEFLTYFNYEAQQDKSGLPNDRFSAERPEGSISTLTIQRTEQRDSAMYRCASSLAVGLLGALEQFFGPGTRLTVL.

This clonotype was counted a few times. The CDR3 region is CASTPGPDTQYF. In DNA form, the CDR3 reads TGTGCCAGCACCCCGGGGCCAGATACGCAGTATTTT. The chain is built from TRBV7-9 and TRBJ2-3; either TRBD1 or TRBD2 may fit D (5 bases each). This CDR3 comprises 12 residues. V lost 7 bases and J 4 bases, leaving 9 bases between the germline ends. The germline gives CDR1 SEHNR, CDR2 FQNEAQ (reference sequence). Supplemented by reference TRBV7-9 and TRBJ2-3, the full variable domain reads DTGVSQNPRHKITKRGQNVTFRCDPISEHNRLYWYRQTLGQGPEFLTYFQNEAQLEKSRLLSDRFSAERPKGSFSTLEIQRTEQGDSAMYLCASTPGPDTQYFGPGTRLTVL.

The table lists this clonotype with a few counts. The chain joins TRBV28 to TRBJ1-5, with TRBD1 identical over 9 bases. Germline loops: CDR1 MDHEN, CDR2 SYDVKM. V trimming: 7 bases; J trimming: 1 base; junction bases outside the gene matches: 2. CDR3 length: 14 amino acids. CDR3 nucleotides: TGTGCCAGCACCGGGACAGGGAGCAATCAGCCCCAGCATTTT. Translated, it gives CASTGTGSNQPQHF.

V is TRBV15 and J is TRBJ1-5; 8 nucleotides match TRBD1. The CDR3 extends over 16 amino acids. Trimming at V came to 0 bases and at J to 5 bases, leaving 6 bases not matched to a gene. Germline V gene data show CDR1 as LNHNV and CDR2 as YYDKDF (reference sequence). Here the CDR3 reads CATSRDSGTGDQPQHF. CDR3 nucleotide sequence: TGTGCCACCAGCAGAGATTCAGGGACAGGTGATCAGCCCCAGCATTTT. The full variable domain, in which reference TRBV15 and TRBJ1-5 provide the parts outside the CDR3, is DAMVIQNPRYQVTQFGKPVTLSCSQTLNHNVMYWYQQKSSQAPKLLFHYYDKDFNNEADTPDNFQSRRPNTSFCFLDIRSPGLGDTAMYLCATSRDSGTGDQPQHFGDGTRLSIL.

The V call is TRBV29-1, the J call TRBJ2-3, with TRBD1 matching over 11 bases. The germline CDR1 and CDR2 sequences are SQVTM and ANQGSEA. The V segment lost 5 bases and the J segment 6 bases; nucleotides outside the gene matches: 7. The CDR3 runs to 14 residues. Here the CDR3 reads CSVIGQGARDTQYF. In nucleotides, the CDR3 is TGCAGCGTTATAGGACAGGGGGCAAGGGATACGCAGTATTTT.

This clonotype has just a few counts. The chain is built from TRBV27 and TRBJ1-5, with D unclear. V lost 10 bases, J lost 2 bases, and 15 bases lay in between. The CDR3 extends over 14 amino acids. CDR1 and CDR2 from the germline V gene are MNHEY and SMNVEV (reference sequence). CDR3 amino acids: CATSEKGGNQPQHF. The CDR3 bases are TGTGCCACCTCGGAAAAAGGCGGCAATCAGCCCCAGCATTTT.

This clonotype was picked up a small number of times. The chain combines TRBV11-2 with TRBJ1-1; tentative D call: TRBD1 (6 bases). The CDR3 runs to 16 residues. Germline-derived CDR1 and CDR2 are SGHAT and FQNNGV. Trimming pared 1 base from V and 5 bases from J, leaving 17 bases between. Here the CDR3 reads CASSLVAGVGGTEAFF. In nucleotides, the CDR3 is TGTGCCAGCAGCTTAGTGGCAGGGGTTGGGGGAACTGAAGCTTTCTTT. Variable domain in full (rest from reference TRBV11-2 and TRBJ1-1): EAGVAQSPRYKIIEKRQSVAFWCNPISGHATLYWYQQILGQGPKLLIQFQNNGVVDDSQLPKDRFSAERLKGVDSTLKIQPAKLEDSAVYLCASSLVAGVGGTEAFFGQGTRLTVV.

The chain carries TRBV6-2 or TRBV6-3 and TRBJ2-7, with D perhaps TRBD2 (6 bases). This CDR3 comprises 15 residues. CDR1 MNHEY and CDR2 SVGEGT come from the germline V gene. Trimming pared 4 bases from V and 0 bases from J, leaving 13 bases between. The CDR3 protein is CASSLRAGLSYEQYF. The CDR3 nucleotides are TGTGCCAGCAGTTTGCGGGCGGGACTCTCCTACGAGCAGTACTTC.

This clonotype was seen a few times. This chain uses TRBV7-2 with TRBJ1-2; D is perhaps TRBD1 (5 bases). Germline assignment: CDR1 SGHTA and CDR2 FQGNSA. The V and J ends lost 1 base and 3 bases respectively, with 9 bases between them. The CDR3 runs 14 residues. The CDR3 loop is CASSLDAGYYGYTF. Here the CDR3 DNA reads TGTGCCAGCAGCTTAGACGCAGGGTACTATGGCTACACCTTC.

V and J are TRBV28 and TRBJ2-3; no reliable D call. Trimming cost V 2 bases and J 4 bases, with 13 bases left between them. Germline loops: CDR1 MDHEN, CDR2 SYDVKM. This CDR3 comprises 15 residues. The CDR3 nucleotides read TGTGCCAGCAGTTTACCGAGTTTTGGGGCAGATACGCAGTATTTT. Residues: CASSLPSFGADTQYF. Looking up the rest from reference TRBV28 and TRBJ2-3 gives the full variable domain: DVKVTQSSRYLVKRTGEKVFLECVQDMDHENMFWYRQDPGLGLRLIYFSYDVKMKEKGDIPEGYSVSREKKERFSLILESASTNQTSMYLCASSLPSFGADTQYFGPGTRLTVL.

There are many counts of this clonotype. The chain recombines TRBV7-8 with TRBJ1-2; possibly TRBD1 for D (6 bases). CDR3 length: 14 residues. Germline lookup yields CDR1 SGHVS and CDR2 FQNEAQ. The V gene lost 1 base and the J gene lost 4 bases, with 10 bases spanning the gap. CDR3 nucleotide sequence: TGTGCCAGCAGCTTAGGGCAGGGGCTCTATGGCTACACCTTC. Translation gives CASSLGQGLYGYTF.

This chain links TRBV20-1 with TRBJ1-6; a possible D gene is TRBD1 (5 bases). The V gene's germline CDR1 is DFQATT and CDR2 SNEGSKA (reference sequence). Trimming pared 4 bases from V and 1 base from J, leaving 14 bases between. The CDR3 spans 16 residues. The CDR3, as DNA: TGCAGTGCTATTGGAAGGGGTGGGTCCTATAATTCACCCCTCCACTTT. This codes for CSAIGRGGSYNSPLHF.